These 25 T cell receptor beta chains originate from one sample sequenced in a study of shared clonotypes between healthy human individuals. As defined, naive CD8 cells were CD45RO-negative and positively selected for CCR7, with terminally differentiated effector memory CD45RA+ cells excluded. Data came from immunoSEQ multiplex PCR; TCRdb stores just in-frame clones and leaves some out. The sample carries roughly 2,000,000 clones, about 93% recorded once. Sequencing input: naive CD8+ T cells from PBMCs. All receptors derive from a man aged 18 to 29 in good health. Some clones in this sample may be carry-over from other donors' samples.

Comment on this clone: Additional DNA sequences in this sample encode the identical CDR3. This chain links TRBV10-2 with TRBJ2-1; perhaps TRBD1 as D (5 bases). This CDR3 comprises 15 residues. CDR1 is WSHSY and CDR2 is SAAADI in the germline V gene. Trimming left V 1 base short and J 2 bases short, with 9 bases between. As DNA, the CDR3 is TGCGCCAGCAGTGAGTGGGGCGGTCCCTACAATGAGCAGTTCTTC. It translates to CASSEWGGPYNEQFF.

V gene TRBV30 combines with J gene TRBJ2-7, with D possibly being TRBD1 (6 bases). This CDR3 has 14 residues. Trimming took off 2 bases at V and 4 bases at J, with 15 bases between the two ends. Germline V lookup: CDR1 GTSNPN, CDR2 SVGIG (reference sequence). The CDR3, as DNA: TGTGCCTGGAGTTCATGGGACATCGGGTACGAGCAGTACTTC. It specifies CAWSSWDIGYEQYF.

V usage is TRBV15 and J usage is TRBJ1-4; D is undetermined. Looked up from germline, CDR1 is LNHNV and CDR2 is YYDKDF (reference sequence). The V gene lost 2 bases and the J gene lost 0 bases, with 13 bases spanning the gap. The CDR3 has 17 residues. CDR3 coding DNA: TGTGCCACCAGCAGAACAACCAGGAGTGCAACTAATGAAAAACTGTTTTTT. The encoded protein is CATSRTTRSATNEKLFF.

J is TRBJ2-2 and V is TRBV19, with 11 bases lining up with TRBD2. V lost 7 bases to trimming and J lost 9 bases; unmatched junction nucleotides: 13. CDR3 length: 16 residues. CDR1 and CDR2 (germline): LNHDA, SQIVND (reference sequence). CDR3 sequence: CASITVLAGGRRELFF. The CDR3, as DNA: TGTGCCAGTATTACAGTGCTAGCGGGAGGTCGCCGGGAGCTGTTTTTT. The full variable domain, rest sourced from reference TRBV19 and TRBJ2-2, is DGGITQSPKYLFRKEGQNVTLSCEQNLNHDAMYWYRQDPGQGLRLIYYSQIVNDFQKGDIAEGYSVSREKKESFPLTVTSAQKNPTAFYLCASITVLAGGRRELFFGEGSRLTVL.

The chain combines TRBV5-6 with TRBJ2-7; 10 bases fit TRBD1. V shed 4 bases and J 5 bases; nucleotides not matched to a gene: 9. Germline lookup yields CDR1 SGHDT and CDR2 YYEEEE. The CDR3 loop spans 15 amino acids. The CDR3 sequence: CASSARQGAFHEQYF. The CDR3 region has the DNA TGTGCCAGCAGCGCGCGACAGGGGGCGTTCCACGAGCAGTACTTC. The entire variable domain, with the rest obtained from reference TRBV5-6 and TRBJ2-7, is as follows: DAGVTQSPTHLIKTRGQQVTLRCSPKSGHDTVSWYQQALGQGPQFIFQYYEEEERQRGNFPDRFSGHQFPNYSSELNVNALLLGDSALYLCASSARQGAFHEQYFGPGTRLTVT.

This clone was observed once. Within the sample, other DNA sequences also encode this same CDR3. V is TRBV7-2 and J is TRBJ2-7, with 8 nucleotides matching TRBD1. Germline CDR1 SGHTA, CDR2 FQGNSA. Losses at the gene ends were 3 bases for V and 0 bases for J; bases not matched to a gene: 4. This CDR3 is 15 amino acids long. CDR3 in amino acids: CASSFRDRSSYEQYF. CDR3 nucleotide sequence: TGTGCCAGCAGCTTCCGGGACAGGAGCTCCTACGAGCAGTACTTC.

The rearrangement uses TRBV7-6 and TRBJ2-3; no clear D gene. Per germline, CDR1 SGHVS and CDR2 FNYEAQ. This CDR3 region has 15 residues. V lost 5 bases and J lost 3, with 15 bases in between. Here the CDR3 reads CASSPGPLSTDTQYF. The CDR3 DNA follows: TGTGCCAGCAGCCCCGGGCCCCTGTCGACAGATACGCAGTATTTT.

The sample holds one count of this clone. Other DNA sequences within the sample encode an identical CDR3. The chain combines TRBV9 with TRBJ2-7; TRBD2 might be the D (5 bases). V shed 0 bases and J shed 0 bases, with 10 bases lying between them. Germline V gene sequence: CDR1 SGDLS, CDR2 YYNGEE. The CDR3 is made up of 15 amino acids. CDR3 sequence: CASSVASGPSYEQYF. As DNA, the CDR3 is TGTGCCAGCAGCGTAGCAAGCGGACCCTCCTACGAGCAGTACTTC.

The CDR3 DNA sequence: TGTGCCAGCATACGAGGATACGAGCAGTACTTC. Its translation: CASIRGYEQYF. The chain uses TRBV6-6 and TRBJ2-7; D remains ambiguous. Germline V gives CDR1 MNHNY, CDR2 SVGAGI (reference sequence). The V end was cut by 7 bases, the J end by 4 bases, with 8 bases between. The CDR3 runs 11 residues.

The sample holds a few counts of this clone. The chain's CDR3 is CASSWSQATGVHSYEQYF. As DNA, the CDR3 is TGTGCCAGCAGTTGGAGTCAGGCGACAGGGGTCCACTCCTACGAGCAGTACTTC. The rearrangement uses TRBV2 and TRBJ2-7; 8 bases match TRBD1. CDR3 length equals 18 residues. Germline-derived CDR1 and CDR2 are SNHLY and FYNNEI. V dropped 5 bases and J dropped 0; count of bases not matched to a gene: 15. Full variable domain (missing parts from reference TRBV2 and TRBJ2-7): EPEVTQTPSHQVTQMGQEVILRCVPISNHLYFYWYRQILGQKVEFLVSFYNNEISEKSEIFDDQFSVERPDGSNFTLKIRSTKLEDSAMYFCASSWSQATGVHSYEQYFGPGTRLTVT.

This clone has a handful of counts. The gene calls are TRBV20-1 and TRBJ2-1; no clear D. CDR1 and CDR2 (germline): DFQATT, SNEGSKA (reference sequence). The CDR3 length is 11 residues. Between the trimmed V and J ends, which lost 3 bases and 8 bases, there was a span of 8 bases. The CDR3 region is CSASKSHEQFF. The DNA of the CDR3 is TGCAGTGCTAGTAAGAGTCATGAGCAGTTCTTC.

The chain is built from TRBV7-9 and TRBJ1-2, with TRBD1 as a possible D gene (6 bases). Germline lookup yields CDR1 SEHNR and CDR2 FQNEAQ (reference sequence). The CDR3 loop spans 15 amino acids. V was pared by 2 bases and J by 6 bases, with 16 bases between. The CDR3 nucleotides are TGTGCCAGCAGCTTATCGGCCAGGGGAGTAGATGGCTACACCTTC. Protein sequence: CASSLSARGVDGYTF.

The chain has TRBV4-3 and TRBJ2-7; 9 bases line up with TRBD1. The CDR3 totals 17 residues. Trimming removed 0 bases from V and 3 bases from J; junction bases left unmatched: 9. The germline gives CDR1 LGHNA, CDR2 YSLEER. The CDR3 DNA reads TGCGCCAGCAGCCAAGATCTTTATGACAGGGGGAACTACGAGCAGTACTTC. Residues: CASSQDLYDRGNYEQYF.

This rearrangement joins TRBV5-4 to TRBJ2-7; D remains ambiguous. Between the trimmed V and J ends, which lost 3 bases and 4 bases, there was a span of 14 bases. Germline CDR1 is SGHNT and CDR2 is YYREEE (reference sequence). The length of the CDR3 is 14 residues. The CDR3 bases are TGTGCCAGCAGCTATGAACGAGGTGGATACGAGCAGTACTTC. This translates into CASSYERGGYEQYF.

Only one count was recorded for this clone. The chain joins TRBV6-5 to TRBJ2-2, with D possibly being TRBD1 or TRBD2 (5 bases each). The CDR3 is 11 amino acids. CDR1 is MNHEY, CDR2 SVGAGI, per germline. Trimming left V 8 bases short and J 10 bases short, with 11 bases between. This chain's CDR3 is CASFGGKELFF. The CDR3 coding sequence is TGTGCCAGCTTTGGGGGAAAGGAGCTGTTTTTT.

This clone was counted a few times. This sequence joins TRBV29-1 and TRBJ2-2; D remains unclear. The germline CDR1 and CDR2 sequences are SQVTM and ANQGSEA. V was trimmed by 7 bases and J by 4 bases, leaving 7 bases between them. This CDR3 contains 11 residues. CDR3 protein: CSGASTGELFF. The CDR3 DNA is TGCAGCGGAGCCTCCACCGGGGAGCTGTTTTTT.

The V and J genes are TRBV27 and TRBJ2-5; D not resolved. Trimming removed 0 bases at V and 7 bases at J, with 9 bases between. This CDR3 comprises 13 residues. The V gene's germline CDR1 is MNHEY and CDR2 SMNVEV (reference sequence). The CDR3 sequence: CASSLSQGGTQYF. DNA for the CDR3: TGTGCCAGCAGTTTATCACAAGGCGGGACCCAGTACTTC.

This chain links TRBV5-1 with TRBJ2-5, with TRBD1 as a possible D gene (5 bases). CDR1 is SGHRS and CDR2 is YFSETQ in the germline V gene. V was pared by 4 bases and J by 2 bases, with 18 bases between. The CDR3 is made up of 16 amino acids. The CDR3, as DNA: TGCGCCAGCAGCCACACGGCCCCAGGGAAACAAGAGACCCAGTACTTC. This sequence encodes CASSHTAPGKQETQYF.

For the CDR3, the DNA is TGTGCCAGCAGTGAAGCGAAGGGGGCGTATGAAAAACTGTTTTTT. Translating gives CASSEAKGAYEKLFF. The V call is TRBV6-1, the J call TRBJ1-4; TRBD1 agrees at 7 bases. The CDR3 totals 15 residues. J lost 6 bases, V lost 0 bases, and 4 bases had no gene match. Germline V gene data show CDR1 as MNHNS and CDR2 as SASEGT.

The rearrangement uses TRBV7-6 and TRBJ2-1; 15 bases match TRBD2. The ends lost 6 bases at V and 9 bases at J; junction bases unmatched: 9. Germline V gene data show CDR1 as SGHVS and CDR2 as FNYEAQ. The CDR3 extends over 16 amino acids. The CDR3 is CASSSTGTSGRSEQFF. DNA for the CDR3: TGTGCCAGCAGTTCAACCGGGACTAGCGGGAGGAGTGAGCAGTTCTTC.

This chain uses TRBV28 with TRBJ2-7, with TRBD2 identical over 7 bases. Trimming took 8 bases from V and 6 from J; bases not matched to a gene: 4. Germline CDR1 reads MDHEN; CDR2 reads SYDVKM. This CDR3 is built from 11 residues. This chain's CDR3 is CASRREFEQYF. The CDR3 region has the DNA TGTGCCAGCCGGCGGGAGTTCGAGCAGTACTTC.

This chain connects TRBV15 to TRBJ2-5; 9 bases are a match to TRBD1. The germline V gene has CDR1 LNHNV and CDR2 YYDKDF (reference sequence). Losses at the gene ends were 4 bases for V and 5 bases for J; bases not matched to a gene: 5. This CDR3 comprises 14 residues. This CDR3 reads CATSTGTGKETQYF. The DNA for the CDR3 is TGTGCCACCAGCACCGGGACAGGGAAGGAGACCCAGTACTTC.

V and J are TRBV7-9 and TRBJ2-7; 7 nucleotides align to TRBD1. This CDR3 is built from 19 residues. Germline-derived CDR1 and CDR2 are SEHNR and FQNEAQ (reference sequence). J lost 2 bases, V lost 2 bases, and 18 bases had no gene match. The CDR3 is CASSLTAGTVPPSPYEQYF. DNA for the CDR3: TGTGCCAGCAGCTTAACGGCCGGGACAGTCCCTCCCTCTCCCTACGAGCAGTACTTC.

This chain links TRBV27 with TRBJ1-5; D is ambiguous. This CDR3 region has 15 residues. Looked up from germline, CDR1 is MNHEY and CDR2 is SMNVEV (reference sequence). V lost 4 bases and J 2 bases, leaving 12 bases between the germline ends. The CDR3 sequence is CASSSVDEGNQPQHF. The DNA for the CDR3 is TGTGCCAGCAGTTCCGTCGACGAGGGCAATCAGCCCCAGCATTTT.

The chain combines TRBV28 with TRBJ2-7; D remains ambiguous. This CDR3 has 12 residues. Trimming removed 6 bases at V and 5 bases at J, with 11 bases between. Germline CDR1 is MDHEN and CDR2 is SYDVKM. The CDR3 nucleotides read TGTGCCAGCAGCCTAGACCAAAACGAGCAGTACTTC. Translating it yields CASSLDQNEQYF. Using reference TRBV28 and TRBJ2-7 for the parts outside the CDR3, the full variable domain is DVKVTQSSRYLVKRTGEKVFLECVQDMDHENMFWYRQDPGLGLRLIYFSYDVKMKEKGDIPEGYSVSREKKERFSLILESASTNQTSMYLCASSLDQNEQYFGPGTRLTVT.